A selection of T cell receptor beta chains follows, all from one sample in a study of OX40 agonist ivuxolimab in advanced cancers. TCRdb's table, derived via immunoSEQ multiplex PCR, lists solely in-frame clones and lacks some. Among roughly 59,000 clones listed, 88% were seen once. Sequenced material: CD4+ or CD8+ T cells sorted from blood, taken in a trial of the OX40 agonist ivuxolimab. Receptors originate from an adult with an advanced solid tumor such as melanoma, head and neck, liver or kidney cancer. Each CDR3 is given with its conserved first and last residue. Each record gives: clone size, D gene, V gene, J gene, CDR3 protein, CDR3 DNA. D genes are given only for firm matches. Expanded clones are given a class, and other clones once, few, many or no size at all.

size: .; D: .; V: TRBV7-9; J: TRBJ1-4; CDR3: CASSQAPQGALGEKLFF; DNA: TGTGCCAGCAGCCAGGCCCCACAGGGAGCCCTCGGGGAAAAACTGTTTTTT
size: .; D: TRBD2; V: TRBV5-1; J: TRBJ2-3; CDR3: CASSWRLAGADTDTQYF; DNA: TGCGCCAGCAGCTGGCGACTAGCGGGGGCCGACACAGATACGCAGTATTTT
size: .; D: .; V: TRBV11-2; J: TRBJ1-1; CDR3: CASSLSNTEAFF; DNA: TGTGCCAGCAGCCTCAGCAACACTGAAGCTTTCTTT
size: few; D: .; V: TRBV5-1; J: TRBJ1-1; CDR3: CASSSDTPGRAFF; DNA: TGCGCCAGCAGCTCTGACACCCCCGGCCGAGCTTTCTTT
size: .; D: .; V: TRBV28; J: TRBJ2-1; CDR3: CASRGGKINEQFF; DNA: TGTGCCAGCAGGGGCGGGAAAATCAATGAGCAGTTCTTC
size: once; D: TRBD1; V: TRBV5-1; J: TRBJ1-3; CDR3: CASSFTGGSGNTIYF; DNA: TGCGCCAGCAGCTTCACAGGGGGATCTGGAAACACCATATATTTT
size: once; D: .; V: TRBV7-2; J: TRBJ2-1; CDR3: CASSPSRGDYNEQFF; DNA: TGTGCCAGCAGCCCATCTCGCGGGGACTACAATGAGCAGTTCTTC
size: .; D: .; V: TRBV6-5; J: TRBJ2-7; CDR3: CASSYEGSGSAYEQYF; DNA: TGTGCCAGCAGTTATGAGGGGTCAGGCAGCGCCTACGAGCAGTACTTC
size: .; D: TRBD1; V: TRBV6-5; J: TRBJ2-7; CDR3: CASSYNRDRVREQYF; DNA: TGTGCCAGCAGTTACAATCGGGACAGGGTGAGGGAGCAGTACTTC
size: few; D: .; V: TRBV18; J: TRBJ2-5; CDR3: CASSPSQTQETQYF; DNA: TGTGCCAGCTCACCTTCCCAGACGCAAGAGACCCAGTACTTC
size: .; D: TRBD1; V: TRBV19; J: TRBJ2-7; CDR3: CASSQGQGPYEQYF; DNA: TGTGCCAGTAGCCAGGGACAGGGCCCCTACGAGCAGTACTTC
size: .; D: TRBD1; V: TRBV27; J: TRBJ1-1; CDR3: CASSLIPDRAAFF; DNA: TGTGCCAGCAGCTTGATCCCAGACAGGGCAGCTTTCTTT
size: once; D: TRBD2; V: TRBV5-1; J: TRBJ2-5; CDR3: CASSLAPGGPETQYF; DNA: TGCGCCAGCAGCTTGGCTCCGGGGGGGCCCGAGACCCAGTACTTC
size: .; D: .; V: TRBV11-2; J: TRBJ2-2; CDR3: CASSLGQLYTGELFF; DNA: TGTGCCAGCAGCTTAGGACAGTTATACACCGGGGAGCTGTTTTTT
size: once; D: TRBD2; V: TRBV28; J: TRBJ2-1; CDR3: CASRPGTSGTEQFF; DNA: TGTGCCAGCAGACCCGGGACTAGCGGGACAGAGCAGTTCTTC
size: .; D: .; V: TRBV5-1; J: TRBJ1-1; CDR3: CASSYVTAMNTEAFF; DNA: TGCGCCAGCAGCTATGTGACAGCGATGAACACTGAAGCTTTCTTT
size: .; D: TRBD2; V: TRBV6-1; J: TRBJ2-1; CDR3: CASTLERESHEQFF; DNA: TGTGCCAGCACACTCGAGCGGGAGTCTCATGAGCAGTTCTTC
size: .; D: .; V: TRBV6-5; J: TRBJ1-2; CDR3: CASSMGESGGYTF; DNA: TGTGCCAGCAGCATGGGGGAGTCGGGTGGCTACACCTTC
size: once; D: TRBD1; V: TRBV5-1; J: TRBJ1-3; CDR3: CASSLDGQGGNTIYF; DNA: TGCGCCAGCAGCTTGGACGGACAGGGGGGAAACACCATATATTTT
size: .; D: .; V: TRBV7-8; J: TRBJ1-4; CDR3: CASMRGRLNEKLFF; DNA: TGTGCCAGCATGAGGGGGAGACTCAATGAAAAACTGTTTTTT
size: .; D: .; V: TRBV5-4; J: TRBJ1-1; CDR3: CASSPRGGGTEAFF; DNA: TGTGCCAGCAGCCCACGGGGGGGAGGGACTGAAGCTTTCTTT
size: .; D: .; V: TRBV7-8; J: TRBJ2-7; CDR3: CASSLGGLGGSAEQYF; DNA: TGTGCCAGCAGCTTAGGGGGCCTAGGAGGGTCTGCCGAGCAGTACTTC
size: few; D: TRBD2; V: TRBV11-2; J: TRBJ2-1; CDR3: CASSSQAGGLGNEQFF; DNA: TGTGCCAGCAGCTCACAAGCGGGGGGGCTGGGAAATGAGCAGTTCTTC
size: .; D: TRBD1; V: TRBV10-3; J: TRBJ1-4; CDR3: CAISDGTGNEKLFF; DNA: TGTGCCATCAGTGACGGGACAGGAAATGAAAAACTGTTTTTT
size: few; D: .; V: TRBV6-5; J: TRBJ2-3; CDR3: CASSYSRPPDTQYF; DNA: TGTGCCAGCAGTTACTCGAGGCCCCCCGATACGCAGTATTTT
size: .; D: .; V: TRBV5-1; J: TRBJ1-5; CDR3: CASSLTAGGNQPQHF; DNA: TGCGCCAGCAGCTTGACCGCCGGAGGCAATCAGCCCCAGCATTTT
size: .; D: .; V: TRBV14; J: TRBJ2-1; CDR3: CASSQDLGQGSNEQFF; DNA: TGTGCCAGCAGCCAAGATTTGGGCCAAGGTTCAAATGAGCAGTTCTTC
size: .; D: .; V: TRBV15; J: TRBJ2-5; CDR3: CATSRDFIYGETQYF; DNA: TGTGCCACCAGCAGAGACTTTATTTACGGAGAGACCCAGTACTTC
size: .; D: .; V: TRBV6-6; J: TRBJ1-1; CDR3: CASSYGTVNSEAFF; DNA: TGTGCCAGCAGTTACGGGACCGTGAACAGTGAAGCTTTCTTT
size: once; D: TRBD1; V: TRBV6-5; J: TRBJ2-2; CDR3: CASSYGQGAGGELFF; DNA: TGTGCCAGCAGTTACGGACAGGGGGCGGGCGGGGAGCTGTTTTTT
size: .; D: TRBD2; V: TRBV5-1; J: TRBJ2-3; CDR3: CASSLVAGGPDTQYF; DNA: TGCGCCAGCAGCTTGGTAGCGGGGGGCCCAGATACGCAGTATTTT
size: .; D: .; V: TRBV27; J: TRBJ1-2; CDR3: CASSLYQGNGYTF; DNA: TGTGCCAGCAGTTTGTACCAGGGAAATGGCTACACCTTC
size: .; D: .; V: TRBV2; J: TRBJ1-4; CDR3: CASRSGRGGANEKLFF; DNA: TGTGCCAGCAGGAGCGGTCGAGGTGGAGCTAATGAAAAACTGTTTTTT
size: .; D: .; V: TRBV19; J: TRBJ1-1; CDR3: CASSIGRGTEAFF; DNA: TGTGCCAGTAGTATCGGTAGGGGGACTGAAGCTTTCTTT
size: .; D: TRBD2; V: TRBV7-2; J: TRBJ2-7; CDR3: CASSHAGTSGPQSSYEQYF; DNA: TGTGCCAGCAGCCATGCCGGGACTAGCGGGCCCCAGAGCTCCTACGAGCAGTACTTC
size: .; D: .; V: TRBV6-5; J: TRBJ1-2; CDR3: CATLGGQFGPHGYTF; DNA: TGTGCCACCCTAGGCGGACAGTTTGGGCCCCATGGCTACACCTTC
size: .; D: .; V: TRBV19; J: TRBJ1-4; CDR3: CASSSRYATNEKLFF; DNA: TGTGCCAGTAGTTCCCGATATGCAACTAATGAAAAACTGTTTTTT
size: .; D: TRBD2; V: TRBV18; J: TRBJ2-1; CDR3: CASGRGTSGGNEQFF; DNA: TGTGCCAGCGGTAGGGGGACTAGCGGAGGGAATGAGCAGTTCTTC
size: .; D: TRBD1; V: TRBV27; J: TRBJ2-7; CDR3: CASSRTGDSYEQYF; DNA: TGTGCCAGCAGTCGTACAGGGGACTCCTACGAGCAGTACTTC
size: .; D: TRBD2; V: TRBV9; J: TRBJ2-1; CDR3: CASSVGTSGGWGYNEQFF; DNA: TGTGCCAGCAGCGTCGGGACTAGCGGGGGGTGGGGATACAATGAGCAGTTCTTC
size: .; D: .; V: TRBV7-2; J: TRBJ1-1; CDR3: CASSLVGANTEAFF; DNA: TGTGCCAGCAGCTTAGTAGGGGCGAACACTGAAGCTTTCTTT
size: .; D: TRBD1; V: TRBV27; J: TRBJ2-7; CDR3: CASSSGTGDWEQYF; DNA: TGTGCCAGCAGTTCCGGGACAGGGGATTGGGAGCAGTACTTC
size: few; D: TRBD2; V: TRBV6-1; J: TRBJ2-7; CDR3: CASSDSGGAILYEQYF; DNA: TGTGCCAGCAGTGATAGCGGGGGGGCCATCCTATACGAGCAGTACTTC
size: .; D: .; V: TRBV5-1; J: TRBJ2-2; CDR3: CASSFTGKENTGELFF; DNA: TGCGCCAGCAGCTTTACAGGGAAGGAGAACACCGGGGAGCTGTTTTTT